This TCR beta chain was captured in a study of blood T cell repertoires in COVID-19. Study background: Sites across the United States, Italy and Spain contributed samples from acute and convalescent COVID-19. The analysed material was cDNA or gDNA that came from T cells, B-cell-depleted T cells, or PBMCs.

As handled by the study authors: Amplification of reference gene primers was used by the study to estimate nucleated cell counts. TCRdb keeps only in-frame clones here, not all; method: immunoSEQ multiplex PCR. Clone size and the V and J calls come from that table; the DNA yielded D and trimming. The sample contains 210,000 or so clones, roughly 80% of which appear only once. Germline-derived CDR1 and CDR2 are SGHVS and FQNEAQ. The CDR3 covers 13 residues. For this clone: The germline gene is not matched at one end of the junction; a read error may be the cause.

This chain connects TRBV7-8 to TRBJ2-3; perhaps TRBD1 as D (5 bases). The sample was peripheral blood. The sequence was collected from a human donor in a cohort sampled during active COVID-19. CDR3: CASSPGGLRGQGF. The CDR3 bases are TGTGCCAGCAGCCCAGGCGGCTTAAGGGGTCAGGGTTTT.